These 10 T cell receptor beta chains originate from one sample sequenced in a study of blood T cell repertoires in COVID-19. Measured with immunoSEQ multiplex PCR; TCRdb has only the in-frame clones, and not every one. The sample includes some 200,000 clones, over 75% of them seen just once. Sequencing used peripheral blood. The receptors stem from an elderly man with acute or convalescent COVID-19.

This chain uses TRBV30 with TRBJ1-3, with D hard to call. The V gene lost 2 bases and the J gene lost 0 bases, with 5 bases spanning the gap. Germline values: CDR1 GTSNPN, CDR2 SVGIG (reference sequence). This CDR3 is built from 13 residues. The CDR3 region has the DNA TGTGCCTGGAGTCGGTTCTCTGGAAACACCATATATTTT. Amino acids: CAWSRFSGNTIYF.

V usage is TRBV9 and J usage is TRBJ2-7; D is possibly TRBD1 (5 bases). The germline gives CDR1 SGDLS, CDR2 YYNGEE. With 0 bases removed from V and 6 bases from J, the gap between germline ends came to 13 bases. This CDR3 is 14 amino acids long. As DNA, the CDR3 is TGTGCCAGCAGCGTAGCTGTCAGGGTTTTCGAGCAGTACGTC. Translated, it gives CASSVAVRVFEQYV.

Worth noting for this clone: Different DNA sequences within this sample yield the same CDR3. The CDR3 coding sequence is TGTGCCAGCAGCTTACCAAACTATGGCTACACCTTC. Protein: CASSLPNYGYTF. V gene TRBV7-2 combines with J gene TRBJ1-2; D call uncertain. The CDR3 spans 12 residues. Germline V CDR1 and CDR2: SGHTA, FQGNSA. Trimming took off 2 bases at V and 2 bases at J, with 3 bases between the two ends. Full variable domain (remainder filled in from reference TRBV7-2 and TRBJ1-2): GAGVSQSPSNKVTEKGKDVELRCDPISGHTALYWYRQSLGQGLEFLIYFQGNSAPDKSGLPSDRFSAERTGGSVSTLTIQRTQQEDSAVYLCASSLPNYGYTFGSGTRLTVV.

The genes are TRBV5-1 and TRBJ2-3; D is uncertain. Trimming left V 0 bases short and J 4 bases short, with 9 bases between. This CDR3 comprises 14 residues. Germline V CDR1 and CDR2: SGHRS, YFSETQ. The CDR3 bases are TGCGCCAGCAGCTTGGTCTGGCTAGCAGATACGCAGTATTTT. Protein product: CASSLVWLADTQYF.

The table lists this clone with a count of one. CDR3 nucleotides: TGTGCCAGCAGCGATCAGGGGAAAGGAACCAAAAACATTCAGTACTTC. Its translation: CASSDQGKGTKNIQYF. J is TRBJ2-4 and V is TRBV2; perhaps TRBD1 as D (6 bases). Per germline, CDR1 SNHLY and CDR2 FYNNEI. The CDR3 consists of 16 residues. Deletions cut 6 bases from V and 2 bases from J, with 17 bases between.

The sample holds a few counts of this clone. This chain joins TRBV5-1 and TRBJ2-5; D gene ambiguous. In germline, CDR1 is SGHRS, CDR2 YFSETQ. Trimming pared 0 bases from V and 7 bases from J, leaving 10 bases between. The CDR3 loop spans 13 amino acids. The CDR3 loop is CASSLEEFGTQYF. CDR3 nucleotides: TGCGCCAGCAGCTTGGAAGAGTTCGGGACCCAGTACTTC.

This clone showed up just a few times. The chain is built from TRBV7-2 and TRBJ1-1, with TRBD1 identical over 8 bases. With 5 bases clipped from V and 5 bases from J, the junction kept 10 bases outside the gene matches. This CDR3 region has 15 residues. Germline CDR1 is SGHTA and CDR2 is FQGNSA. DNA for the CDR3: TGTGCCAGCAGCCCCCGAGGCCAGGGGGCGACTGAAGCTTTCTTT. Protein: CASSPRGQGATEAFF. Looking up the rest from reference TRBV7-2 and TRBJ1-1 gives the full variable domain: GAGVSQSPSNKVTEKGKDVELRCDPISGHTALYWYRQSLGQGLEFLIYFQGNSAPDKSGLPSDRFSAERTGGSVSTLTIQRTQQEDSAVYLCASSPRGQGATEAFFGQGTRLTVV.

This chain links TRBV5-1 with TRBJ2-2; 8 bases line up with TRBD1. Germline V gives CDR1 SGHRS, CDR2 YFSETQ. CDR3 length: 16 residues. Trimming removed 7 bases from V and 4 bases from J; junction bases left unmatched: 12. CDR3 sequence: CASGESFTGGTGELFF. In nucleotides, the CDR3 is TGCGCCAGCGGAGAGAGCTTCACAGGGGGCACCGGGGAGCTGTTTTTT.

The gene calls are TRBV6-4 and TRBJ2-1, with TRBD2 matching 11 bases. Germline CDR1 MRHNA, CDR2 SNTAGT. The CDR3 is 14 residues long. The V and J ends lost 3 bases and 9 bases, in that order; junction bases with no gene match: 4. CDR3 region: CASSEASGRTEQFF. The CDR3 DNA follows: TGTGCCAGCAGTGAGGCTAGCGGGAGGACTGAGCAGTTCTTC.

The chain employs TRBV14 and TRBJ2-3; a weak D match, TRBD2 (7 bases). Trimming took off 8 bases at V and 1 base at J, with 19 bases between the two ends. Germline CDR1 SGHDN, CDR2 FVKESK. This CDR3 is 16 amino acids long. The CDR3 loop reads CASGSGGGSGTDTQYF. CDR3 bases: TGTGCCAGCGGAAGTGGGGGGGGCTCGGGCACAGATACGCAGTATTTT.